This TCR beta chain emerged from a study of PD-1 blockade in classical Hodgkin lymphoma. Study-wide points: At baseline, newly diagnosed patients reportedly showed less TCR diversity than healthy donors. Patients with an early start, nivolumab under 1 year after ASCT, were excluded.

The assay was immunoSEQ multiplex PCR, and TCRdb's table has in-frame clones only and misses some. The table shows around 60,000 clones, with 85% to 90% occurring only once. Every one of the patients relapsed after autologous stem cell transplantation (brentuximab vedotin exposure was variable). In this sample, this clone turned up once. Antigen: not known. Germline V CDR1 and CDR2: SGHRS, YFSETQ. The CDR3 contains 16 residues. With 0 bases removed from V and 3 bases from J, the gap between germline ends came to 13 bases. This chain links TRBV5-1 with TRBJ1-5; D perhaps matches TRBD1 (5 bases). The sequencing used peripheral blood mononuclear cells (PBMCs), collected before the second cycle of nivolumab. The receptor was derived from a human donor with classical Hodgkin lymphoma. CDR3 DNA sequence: TGCGCCAGCAGCTTGGTCCCGGGAGGGGCCAATCAGCCCCAGCATTTT. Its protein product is CASSLVPGGANQPQHF.